The 13 T cell receptor beta chains below come from one sample, sequenced in a study of siplizumab effects on memory and regulatory T cells. Libraries were prepared by immunoSEQ multiplex PCR; TCRdb keeps only in-frame clonotypes and omits some of them. The repertoire holds about 50,000 clones, with roughly nine tenths as singletons. Sequencing was performed on naive CD8+ T cells sorted from blood. These receptors were taken from a human donor in good health.

This clone was seen a single time. The rearrangement joins TRBV11-2 to TRBJ1-1; TRBD1 is a possible D gene (5 bases). Germline V gene sequence: CDR1 SGHAT, CDR2 FQNNGV. This CDR3 comprises 16 residues. V lost 4 bases, J lost 0 bases, and 15 bases lay in between. CDR3 in DNA: TGTGCCAGCAGCTCCACCTCGGGACGGATGAACACTGAAGCTTTCTTT. Its protein product is CASSSTSGRMNTEAFF.

The chain joins TRBV5-1 to TRBJ2-1; no firm D call. The germline gives CDR1 SGHRS, CDR2 YFSETQ. The CDR3 is 15 residues long. V lost 4 bases, J lost 0 bases, and 11 bases lay in between. CDR3 protein: CASSQVGNSYNEQFF. CDR3 coding DNA: TGCGCCAGCAGCCAGGTGGGGAACTCCTACAATGAGCAGTTCTTC.

Comments on this clone: This same CDR3 is encoded by further DNA sequences in the sample. The chain links TRBV19 to TRBJ2-7, with D perhaps TRBD2 (5 bases). Trimming removed 1 base from V and 4 bases from J, with 5 bases in between. Germline V CDR1 and CDR2: LNHDA, SQIVND (reference sequence). The CDR3 covers 12 residues. CDR3: CASSIGGYEQYF. In DNA form, the CDR3 reads TGTGCCAGTAGTATAGGAGGGTACGAGCAGTACTTC.

The gene calls are TRBV13 and TRBJ2-2; D uncertain. The V gene's germline CDR1 is PRHDT and CDR2 FYEKMQ (reference sequence). This CDR3 has 15 amino acids. Trimming took off 5 bases at V and 5 bases at J, with 15 bases between the two ends. The CDR3 region has the DNA TGTGCCAGCAGCGGGGTGTCAACTCTAACCGGGGAGCTGTTTTTT. Translating it yields CASSGVSTLTGELFF.

J is TRBJ1-2 and V is TRBV7-9; TRBD1 is a possible D gene (5 bases). V lost 5 bases and J lost 3, with 19 bases in between. CDR3 size: 16 residues. From germline, CDR1 is SEHNR and CDR2 FQNEAQ (reference sequence). In DNA form, the CDR3 reads TGTGCCAGCAGCCTTGGGGCCGCTTTGTACCACTATGGCTACACCTTC. It yields the protein CASSLGAALYHYGYTF.

This clone was seen a single time. This rearrangement joins TRBV4-2 to TRBJ2-7, with 11 bases matching TRBD2. The junction had 13 bases not matched to a gene; V was cut back by 0 bases and J by 12 bases. The CDR3 has 16 amino acids. CDR1 LGHNA and CDR2 YNFKEQ come from the germline V gene. In DNA form, the CDR3 reads TGTGCCAGCAGCCAAGATCAAGGGGGACTAGCGGAGCGGTGGTACTTC. Its protein is CASSQDQGGLAERWYF.

This sequence joins TRBV27 and TRBJ2-4; possibly TRBD1 for D (5 bases). Looked up from germline, CDR1 is MNHEY and CDR2 is SMNVEV (reference sequence). CDR3 length: 16 residues. The V and J ends lost 3 bases and 3 bases respectively, with 15 bases between them. The DNA of the CDR3 is TGTGCCAGCAGTTTCCTTCCGGACACGGGCAAAAACATTCAGTACTTC. Protein sequence: CASSFLPDTGKNIQYF.

The chain combines TRBV7-6 with TRBJ2-1; possible D gene TRBD1, 6 bases. From germline, CDR1 is SGHVS and CDR2 FNYEAQ. Deletions cut 5 bases from V and 4 bases from J, with 18 bases between. CDR3 length: 16 amino acids. Here the CDR3 reads CASSIGWGLGYNEQFF. CDR3 in DNA: TGTGCCAGCAGCATTGGTTGGGGGCTAGGTTACAATGAGCAGTTCTTC.

The chain employs TRBV19 and TRBJ2-1; 10 nucleotides line up with TRBD2. Trimming removed 7 bases from V and 5 bases from J; junction bases left unmatched: 8. This CDR3 contains 15 residues. Per germline, CDR1 LNHDA and CDR2 SQIVND (reference sequence). CDR3 loop: CASTALAGGHNEQFF. The CDR3 DNA reads TGTGCCAGTACCGCTTTAGCGGGGGGCCACAATGAGCAGTTCTTC.

The chain joins TRBV7-9 to TRBJ1-1; TRBD1 matches at 8 bases. Germline V CDR1 and CDR2: SEHNR, FQNEAQ (reference sequence). V shed 3 bases, J shed 2 bases, and the junction held 5 bases outside the gene matches. CDR3 length equals 15 residues. CDR3 residues: CASSFTGGANTEAFF. CDR3 DNA sequence: TGTGCCAGCAGCTTCACAGGGGGAGCCAACACTGAAGCTTTCTTT.

V and J are TRBV5-1 and TRBJ1-5, with D unresolved. Germline V gene sequence: CDR1 SGHRS, CDR2 YFSETQ. The CDR3 is made up of 14 amino acids. The V and J ends lost 4 bases and 4 bases respectively, with 12 bases between them. This CDR3 reads CASSLEAGNQPQHF. CDR3 nucleotides: TGCGCCAGCAGCCTGGAGGCCGGTAATCAGCCCCAGCATTTT.

The chain links TRBV10-1 to TRBJ2-3; 11 nucleotides line up with TRBD2. This CDR3 spans 17 amino acids. CDR1 WNHNN and CDR2 SYGVQD come from the germline V gene (reference sequence). Trimming removed 2 bases from V and 6 bases from J; junction bases left unmatched: 10. This CDR3 reads CASSETYLAGGADTQYF. In nucleotides, the CDR3 is TGCGCCAGCAGTGAGACTTACCTAGCGGGAGGAGCGGATACGCAGTATTTT.

The rearrangement uses TRBV19 and TRBJ1-1; a possible D gene is TRBD1 (5 bases). The germline V and J ends were trimmed by 3 bases and 5 bases, with 10 bases remaining between them. Germline CDR1 is LNHDA and CDR2 is SQIVND (reference sequence). The CDR3 spans 13 residues. The CDR3 sequence is CASSIMGGTEAFF. The CDR3 DNA reads TGTGCCAGTAGTATCATGGGGGGGACTGAAGCTTTCTTT.